This entry describes one T cell receptor (beta chain). TCRdb keeps only in-frame clones here, not all; method: immunoSEQ multiplex PCR. The profile shows approximately 74,000 clones, approximately 92% of them singletons. Researchers took blood at baseline, on cycle 4 day 1, and on cycle 7 day 1. This entry belongs to a study of OX40 agonist ivuxolimab in advanced cancers. Trimming cost V 5 bases and J 2 bases, with 10 bases left between them. CDR3 length equals 14 residues. Germline V lookup: CDR1 MNHEY, CDR2 SMNVEV (reference sequence). The receptor's source is an adult with an advanced solid tumor such as melanoma, head and neck, liver or kidney cancer. The chain employs TRBV27 and TRBJ1-5; D unresolved. Sample: CD4+ or CD8+ T cells sorted from blood, taken in a trial of the OX40 agonist ivuxolimab. The CDR3 region has the DNA TGTGCCAGCAGTAGTCTTGGTGGCAATCAGCCCCAGCATTTT. Protein: CASSSLGGNQPQHF.